The 20 T cell receptor beta chains below all came from one sample that was sequenced in a study of cytomegalovirus exposure and HLA in healthy donors. The primer mix had 60 Vbeta and 13 Jbeta primers. Method: immunoSEQ multiplex PCR; TCRdb's copy keeps in-frame clones and lacks some. The sample holds 150,000 to 200,000 clones, under 70% seen once. Specimen: PBMCs. Receptors were obtained from a woman in her 40s in good health and CMV-seropositive.

V gene TRBV5-1 combines with J gene TRBJ2-3, with D perhaps TRBD1 (6 bases). The V and J ends lost 0 bases and 3 bases respectively, with 14 bases between them. Germline V gene sequence: CDR1 SGHRS, CDR2 YFSETQ. The CDR3 contains 16 residues. CDR3 sequence: CASSLGGHSQTDTQYF. CDR3 DNA sequence: TGCGCCAGCAGCTTGGGGGGACATAGCCAGACAGATACGCAGTATTTT.

This chain uses TRBV6-5 with TRBJ2-1; D is possibly TRBD2 (6 bases). Germline lookup yields CDR1 MNHEY and CDR2 SVGAGI. Trimming stripped 0 bases from V and 7 bases from J, with 10 bases between. The CDR3 contains 14 residues. The CDR3 sequence is CASSYSVGGNEQFF. CDR3 coding DNA: TGTGCCAGCAGTTACTCCGTCGGGGGTAATGAGCAGTTCTTC.

The chain has TRBV28 and TRBJ1-4, with D perhaps TRBD1 (6 bases). V was clipped by 6 bases and J by 3 bases, with 8 bases between them. The V gene's germline CDR1 is MDHEN and CDR2 SYDVKM. The CDR3 runs 13 residues. The CDR3 protein is CASSQGSNEKLFF. CDR3 DNA: TGTGCCAGCAGCCAGGGGTCTAATGAAAAACTGTTTTTT.

This chain connects TRBV18 to TRBJ1-5, with TRBD1 identical over 9 bases. Germline assignment: CDR1 KGHSH and CDR2 LQKENI. The CDR3 consists of 15 residues. V dropped 0 bases and J dropped 4; count of bases not matched to a gene: 1. The CDR3 is CASSPPGQGNQPQHF. The CDR3 nucleotides are TGTGCCAGCTCACCACCGGGACAGGGAAATCAGCCCCAGCATTTT.

V is TRBV6-6 and J is TRBJ2-5; D gene ambiguous. Trimming pared 1 base from V and 1 base from J, leaving 7 bases between. The CDR3 is 14 residues long. Germline values: CDR1 MNHNY, CDR2 SVGAGI (reference sequence). CDR3 DNA: TGTGCCAGCAGTTACTTGCCCAGCCAAGAGACCCAGTACTTC. It codes for CASSYLPSQETQYF.

V gene TRBV27 combines with J gene TRBJ1-4; no firm D call. CDR1 is MNHEY and CDR2 is SMNVEV in the germline V gene (reference sequence). V gave up 4 bases and J gave up 6 bases, with 18 bases separating them. This CDR3 contains 16 residues. CDR3 sequence: CASSSLGGKLHEKLFF. CDR3 coding DNA: TGTGCCAGCAGTTCCCTGGGAGGGAAGCTTCATGAAAAACTGTTTTTT.

This clone was picked up a small number of times. The gene calls are TRBV28 and TRBJ2-3, with 12 bases aligning to TRBD2. Germline-derived CDR1 and CDR2 are MDHEN and SYDVKM. This CDR3 is 16 amino acids long. The ends lost 5 bases at V and 4 bases at J; junction bases unmatched: 7. The CDR3 DNA follows: TGTGCCAGCAGTCCCCGCCCTAGCGGGAGGGCAGATACGCAGTATTTT. Protein product: CASSPRPSGRADTQYF.

This clone was observed a handful of times. The chain links TRBV9 to TRBJ2-7; TRBD2 might be the D (6 bases). V was shortened by 4 bases and J by 4 bases, with 18 bases between the two germline ends. This CDR3 spans 15 amino acids. Germline V lookup: CDR1 SGDLS, CDR2 YYNGEE. The CDR3 DNA follows: TGTGCCAGCAGCCCCAGGGCCCTAGCGCCGTACGAGCAGTACTTC. Protein: CASSPRALAPYEQYF.

This clone appeared a few times. V is TRBV7-2 and J is TRBJ2-3, with a possible D match to TRBD2 (6 bases). The V and J ends lost 5 bases and 3 bases respectively, with 18 bases between them. Germline loops: CDR1 SGHTA, CDR2 FQGNSA. This CDR3 has 16 residues. CDR3 bases: TGTGCCAGCAGCCTCGGGCGGGGCCGCGGTACAGATACGCAGTATTTT. Protein product: CASSLGRGRGTDTQYF. The entire variable domain, with the rest obtained from reference TRBV7-2 and TRBJ2-3, is as follows: GAGVSQSPSNKVTEKGKDVELRCDPISGHTALYWYRQSLGQGLEFLIYFQGNSAPDKSGLPSDRFSAERTGGSVSTLTIQRTQQEDSAVYLCASSLGRGRGTDTQYFGPGTRLTVL.

In its sample, this clone was seen a few times. V is TRBV2 and J is TRBJ1-1, with 12 bases identical to TRBD1. CDR1 and CDR2 (germline): SNHLY, FYNNEI. V shed 6 bases, J shed 4 bases, and the junction held 9 bases outside the gene matches. This CDR3 is built from 16 residues. The CDR3 protein is CASRRGTGGWSTEAFF. In DNA form, the CDR3 reads TGTGCCAGCAGACGTGGGACAGGGGGCTGGAGCACTGAAGCTTTCTTT.

The J gene is TRBJ2-7, the V gene TRBV7-2; 7 bases align to TRBD1. The CDR3 length is 14 residues. Germline trimming cut 5 bases from V and 2 bases from J; bases unmatched to any gene: 6. Per germline, CDR1 SGHTA and CDR2 FQGNSA. The CDR3 reads CASSHRDRAYEQYF. The CDR3 DNA is TGTGCCAGCAGCCACCGGGACAGAGCCTACGAGCAGTACTTC.

Here the CDR3 DNA reads TGTGCCAGCAGCAGAGAACGGCGGGAAACTGAAGCTTTCTTT. This gives the protein CASSRERRETEAFF. The chain recombines TRBV5-4 with TRBJ1-1; no clear D. The CDR3 consists of 14 residues. V was cut by 4 bases and J by 5 bases, with 15 bases left in between. Germline V gene data show CDR1 as SGHNT and CDR2 as YYREEE (reference sequence).

V usage is TRBV28 and J usage is TRBJ2-1; 10 bases match TRBD2. The CDR3 extends over 16 amino acids. Trimming at V came to 4 bases and at J to 8 bases, leaving 11 bases not matched to a gene. Germline CDR1 reads MDHEN; CDR2 reads SYDVKM. The CDR3 is CASSSPPASGSYEQFF. The CDR3 nucleotides read TGTGCCAGCAGTTCTCCCCCGGCTAGCGGGAGCTATGAGCAGTTCTTC.

This rearrangement joins TRBV6-5 to TRBJ1-5; maybe TRBD1 (5 bases). Trimming took 4 bases from V and 2 from J, leaving 9 bases between them. The CDR3 extends over 14 amino acids. From germline, CDR1 is MNHEY and CDR2 SVGAGI. The CDR3, as DNA: TGTGCCAGCAGTTCAGGGCTGGGCAATCAGCCCCAGCATTTT. Translation: CASSSGLGNQPQHF.

This chain connects TRBV7-8 to TRBJ1-4; TRBD1 matches at 7 bases. From germline, CDR1 is SGHVS and CDR2 FQNEAQ. The CDR3 loop spans 14 amino acids. J gave up 8 bases and V 2 bases, and 5 bases lay outside the gene matches. DNA of the CDR3: TGTGCCAGCAGCTTAAAGGGGGCCCGAGAAAAACTGTTTTTT. It encodes CASSLKGAREKLFF.

The rearrangement uses TRBV29-1 and TRBJ2-5; 11 bases fit TRBD2. Trimming cost V 6 bases and J 3 bases; bases outside gene matches: 3. From germline, CDR1 is SQVTM and CDR2 ANQGSEA. This CDR3 spans 13 amino acids. The CDR3 nucleotides read TGCAGCGTGGAGGGACTAGCGGAAGAGACCCAGTACTTC. Protein product: CSVEGLAEETQYF. The full variable domain, its missing parts supplied by reference TRBV29-1 and TRBJ2-5, is SAVISQKPSRDICQRGTSLTIQCQVDSQVTMMFWYRQQPGQSLTLIATANQGSEATYESGFVIDKFPISRPNLTFSTLTVSNMSPEDSSIYLCSVEGLAEETQYFGPGTRLLVL.

In this sample, this clone turned up once. The chain has TRBV6-1 and TRBJ2-7; 10 nucleotides agree with TRBD2. CDR3 size: 15 residues. Germline V gives CDR1 MNHNS, CDR2 SASEGT. The J segment lost 2 bases and the V segment lost 3 bases, leaving 4 bases of the junction unmatched. CDR3 in DNA: TGTGCCAGCAGTGACAGGAGCGGGGGGGCCTACGAGCAGTACTTC. Its protein product is CASSDRSGGAYEQYF.

The CDR3 protein is CASSIRQGTTYNEQFF. CDR3 bases: TGTGCCAGTAGTATCCGACAGGGGACAACCTACAATGAGCAGTTCTTC. The chain joins TRBV19 to TRBJ2-1, with 8 bases identical to TRBD1. CDR1 and CDR2 (germline): LNHDA, SQIVND (reference sequence). V was pared by 3 bases and J by 2 bases, with 6 bases of the junction left unmatched. The CDR3 length is 16 residues.

V and J are TRBV28 and TRBJ1-1, with a tentative D call TRBD1 (6 bases). Germline CDR1 reads MDHEN; CDR2 reads SYDVKM. This CDR3 spans 12 amino acids. Trimming left V 2 bases short and J 7 bases short, with 8 bases between. The CDR3 sequence is CASSLGQLEAFF. As DNA, the CDR3 is TGTGCCAGCAGTTTAGGACAGCTTGAAGCTTTCTTT.

This clone has just a few counts. The V call is TRBV28, the J call TRBJ1-5, with D possibly matching TRBD1 (5 bases). Deletions cut 3 bases from V and 1 base from J, with 10 bases between. CDR3 length: 15 amino acids. Germline V lookup: CDR1 MDHEN, CDR2 SYDVKM. CDR3 DNA sequence: TGTGCCAGCAGTTTGGGGGGTCCGAGCAATCAGCCCCAGCATTTT. Translated: CASSLGGPSNQPQHF.